Listed here are 24 T cell receptor beta chains from one sample, sequenced in a study of blood T cell repertoires in COVID-19. The repertoire was sequenced with immunoSEQ multiplex PCR; TCRdb's copy has only in-frame clones and lacks some. This sample has around 40,000 clones; around 83% occur once, and the top ten carry about 43%. Sequencing was carried out using peripheral blood. The receptors stem from a woman older than 75 with active or convalescent COVID-19.

The chain uses TRBV24-1 and TRBJ1-1; 10 positions match TRBD1. V shed 2 bases, J shed 10 bases, and the junction held 6 bases outside the gene matches. This CDR3 contains 14 residues. The germline CDR1 and CDR2 sequences are KGHDR and SFDVKD. The CDR3 DNA is TGTGCCACCAGTGATTCGAGACAGGGGGCGGGAGCTTTCTTT. Translation: CATSDSRQGAGAFF.

The chain employs TRBV6-5 and TRBJ2-7; the D is unclear. V dropped 5 bases and J dropped 0 bases, with 5 bases sitting between them. Germline CDR1 reads MNHEY; CDR2 reads SVGAGI. CDR3 length: 12 amino acids. The CDR3 DNA reads as TGTGCCAGCAGTCGACTCTCCTACGAGCAGTACTTC. This encodes CASSRLSYEQYF.

The table lists this clone with a few counts. The V and J genes are TRBV6-2 or TRBV6-3 and TRBJ1-1, with 8 positions matching TRBD1. Losses at the gene ends were 2 bases for V and 6 bases for J; bases not matched to a gene: 17. The CDR3 has 18 amino acids. CDR1 is MNHEY, CDR2 SVGEGT, per germline. CDR3 DNA: TGTGCCAGCAGTTACGACCCTCGCCGATCAGGGGGCGTACCTGAAGCTTTCTTT. It translates to CASSYDPRRSGGVPEAFF.

The rearrangement joins TRBV7-3 to TRBJ2-7, with D unclear. The CDR3 loop spans 13 amino acids. Germline loops: CDR1 SGHTA, CDR2 FQGTGA. V was cut by 7 bases and J by 0 bases, with 10 bases left in between. The CDR3 sequence: CASNTIGSYEQYF. The CDR3 coding sequence is TGTGCCAGCAACACGATTGGCTCCTACGAGCAGTACTTC.

This clone appeared a few times. The CDR3 DNA reads as TGTGCCAGCAGCCAAGATGCGCACGGCTACAATGAGCAGTTCTTC. Amino acid sequence: CASSQDAHGYNEQFF. The V and J genes are TRBV3-1 (or the pseudogene TRBV3-2) and TRBJ2-1; D remains unclear. Trimming left V 0 bases short and J 3 bases short, with 9 bases between. Germline V gives CDR1 LGHDT, CDR2 YNNKEL (reference sequence). This CDR3 is 15 amino acids long.

This clone was observed a handful of times. The rearrangement joins TRBV2 to TRBJ2-1; 7 bases map to TRBD2. Germline-derived CDR1 and CDR2 are SNHLY and FYNNEI. The CDR3 loop spans 18 amino acids. V gave up 3 bases and J gave up 3 bases; unmatched junction bases: 14. CDR3 loop: CASSESFRREYGYNEQFF. In DNA, the CDR3 is TGTGCCAGCAGTGAGAGTTTTAGGCGGGAGTACGGCTACAATGAGCAGTTCTTC.

V and J are TRBV30 and TRBJ1-5, with D unclear. V was pared by 1 base and J by 2 bases, with 6 bases between. The V gene's germline CDR1 is GTSNPN and CDR2 SVGIG (reference sequence). This CDR3 region has 13 residues. The CDR3 loop reads CAWSAGGNQPQHF. The CDR3 region has the DNA TGTGCCTGGAGTGCGGGAGGCAATCAGCCCCAGCATTTT.

The chain combines TRBV6-1 with TRBJ1-6; a weak D match, TRBD1 (6 bases). Germline V lookup: CDR1 MNHNS, CDR2 SASEGT. The CDR3 consists of 14 residues. The V end lost 2 bases, the J end lost 10 bases, and 12 bases lay between the germline ends. As DNA, the CDR3 is TGTGCCAGCAGTGAAACAGGGATAGGCTCACCCCTCCACTTT. This codes for CASSETGIGSPLHF.

This chain uses TRBV7-9 with TRBJ2-2, with 7 bases that match TRBD1. Germline V CDR1 and CDR2: SEHNR, FQNEAQ (reference sequence). The length of the CDR3 is 14 residues. The V gene end was trimmed by 8 bases and the J gene end by 0 bases; junction bases not matched to a gene: 3. The CDR3 DNA follows: TGTGCCAGCTCTGGACAGGCGAACACCGGGGAGCTGTTTTTT. Translation: CASSGQANTGELFF.

The chain combines TRBV5-1 with TRBJ2-3; 13 positions agree with TRBD2. The CDR3 spans 18 residues. Germline values: CDR1 SGHRS, CDR2 YFSETQ. V gave up 2 bases and J gave up 0 bases; unmatched junction bases: 6. The CDR3 protein is CASSFGTSGVSSTDTQYF. The CDR3 DNA sequence: TGCGCCAGCAGCTTCGGGACTAGCGGGGTCTCTAGCACAGATACGCAGTATTTT.

The J gene is TRBJ1-3, the V gene TRBV25-1; possibly TRBD1 for D (5 bases). CDR1 and CDR2 (germline): MGHDK, SYGVNS. V was pared by 6 bases and J by 2 bases, with 14 bases between. The CDR3 extends over 15 amino acids. This CDR3 is CASRQPGGPGNTIYF. The CDR3 DNA is TGTGCCAGCAGGCAACCGGGGGGACCTGGAAACACCATATATTTT.

This clone was seen only once. The rearrangement links TRBV29-1 to TRBJ1-1; 7 nucleotides align to TRBD1. There are 14 residues in the CDR3. Germline-derived CDR1 and CDR2 are SQVTM and ANQGSEA. Trimming at V came to 5 bases and at J to 4 bases, leaving 10 bases not matched to a gene. Here the CDR3 DNA reads TGCAGCGTTCAGGGGGGCCAGCGCGGCACTGAAGCTTTCTTT. It yields the protein CSVQGGQRGTEAFF.

The genes are TRBV19 and TRBJ1-5; 8 bases align to TRBD1. The V gene end was trimmed by 5 bases and the J gene end by 5 bases; junction bases not matched to a gene: 11. This CDR3 is 16 amino acids long. The germline gives CDR1 LNHDA, CDR2 SQIVND (reference sequence). The CDR3 region has the DNA TGTGCCAGTAGTGCAGACAGGGGTAGAGTATATCAGCCCCAGCATTTT. Protein: CASSADRGRVYQPQHF.

The CDR3 sequence is CASSLRQGPNTDTQYF. In DNA form, the CDR3 reads TGTGCCAGCAGTTTACGACAGGGGCCGAACACAGATACGCAGTATTTT. The V call is TRBV27, the J call TRBJ2-3; 8 bases align to TRBD1. V was pared by 2 bases and J by 2 bases, with 6 bases of the junction left unmatched. The CDR3 loop spans 16 amino acids. Germline CDR1 reads MNHEY; CDR2 reads SMNVEV (reference sequence).

This sequence joins TRBV4-2 and TRBJ2-3, with D perhaps TRBD1 (5 bases). Per germline, CDR1 LGHNA and CDR2 YNFKEQ. The CDR3 has 16 amino acids. V lost 1 base to trimming and J lost 0 bases, with 11 bases between them. CDR3: CASSQVGVGSTDTQYF. CDR3 nucleotides: TGTGCCAGCAGCCAAGTAGGGGTGGGCAGCACAGATACGCAGTATTTT.

The gene calls are TRBV7-9 and TRBJ1-5; the D is unclear. From germline, CDR1 is SEHNR and CDR2 FQNEAQ (reference sequence). The length of the CDR3 is 14 residues. V lost 1 base to trimming and J lost 10 bases, with 14 bases between them. CDR3 nucleotides: TGTGCCAGCAGCTTAGACAGCCCCGCTAATCCCCAGCATTTT. This gives the protein CASSLDSPANPQHF.

The rearrangement links TRBV28 to TRBJ2-2; D perhaps matches TRBD1 (5 bases). V lost 4 bases, J lost 2 bases, and 11 bases lay in between. Germline V gives CDR1 MDHEN, CDR2 SYDVKM. The CDR3 covers 15 residues. This chain's CDR3 is CASSWGSSNTGELFF. CDR3 sequence (DNA): TGTGCCAGCAGTTGGGGCTCCTCAAACACCGGGGAGCTGTTTTTT.

CDR3 nucleotides: TGTGCCAGCAGCTTGGGACAGGGGGCTGGAGGAAACACCATATATTTT. It encodes CASSLGQGAGGNTIYF. The V and J genes are TRBV5-4 and TRBJ1-3, with 10 bases that match TRBD1. This CDR3 has 16 amino acids. Germline values: CDR1 SGHNT, CDR2 YYREEE (reference sequence). V lost 0 bases to trimming and J lost 4 bases; unmatched junction nucleotides: 4.

V gene TRBV30 combines with J gene TRBJ2-5; 11 bases align to TRBD1. This CDR3 spans 16 amino acids. Germline lookup yields CDR1 GTSNPN and CDR2 SVGIG (reference sequence). The ends lost 1 base at V and 4 bases at J; junction bases unmatched: 8. Here the CDR3 DNA reads TGTGCCTGGAGTGGGGGGGACAGGGGGTATGGAGAGACCCAGTACTTC. Translated: CAWSGGDRGYGETQYF.

This clone was counted a few times. The chain is built from TRBV5-5 and TRBJ1-3; D is possibly TRBD1 (6 bases). There are 15 residues in the CDR3. V gave up 0 bases and J gave up 1 base, with 8 bases separating them. Germline values: CDR1 SGHKS, CDR2 YYEKEE (reference sequence). The DNA of the CDR3 is TGTGCCAGCAGCTTGGGGGGGCTTTCTGGAAACACCATATATTTT. It yields the protein CASSLGGLSGNTIYF.

CDR3 region: CASSPLPRTGGNTIYF. The CDR3 bases are TGTGCCAGCTCACCACTTCCGAGGACAGGTGGAAACACCATATATTTT. The rearrangement joins TRBV18 to TRBJ1-3; 7 bases agree with TRBD1. Germline CDR1 reads KGHSH; CDR2 reads LQKENI. This CDR3 comprises 16 residues. After removal of 1 base from V and 3 bases from J, the junction contained 6 bases not matched to a gene. Complete variable domain (other parts from reference TRBV18 and TRBJ1-3): NAGVMQNPRHLVRRRGQEARLRCSPMKGHSHVYWYRQLPEEGLKFMVYLQKENIIDESGMPKERFSAEFPKEGPSILRIQQVVRGDSAAYFCASSPLPRTGGNTIYFGEGSWLTVV.

The chain joins TRBV6-5 to TRBJ1-6; TRBD1 might be the D (5 bases). In germline, CDR1 is MNHEY, CDR2 SVGAGI. V was pared by 6 bases and J by 7 bases, with 16 bases between. The CDR3 is made up of 15 amino acids. CDR3 DNA: TGTGCCAGCAGCTTTCAGGCAGGGTCGAATTCACCCCTCCACTTT. Translating gives CASSFQAGSNSPLHF.

The CDR3 is CASIAAVNTEAFF. CDR3 nucleotide sequence: TGTGCCAGCATTGCCGCAGTGAACACTGAAGCTTTCTTT. V usage is TRBV27 and J usage is TRBJ1-1; D gene ambiguous. Trimming cost V 7 bases and J 0 bases, with 9 bases left between them. This CDR3 is 13 amino acids long. Germline V gene sequence: CDR1 MNHEY, CDR2 SMNVEV (reference sequence).

The genes are TRBV10-3 and TRBJ2-7, with 9 nucleotides matching TRBD1. Trimming cost V 6 bases and J 4 bases; bases outside gene matches: 19. CDR1 and CDR2 (germline): ENHRY, SYGVKD. This CDR3 has 18 amino acids. The CDR3 loop reads CAIRGGTGKGFGLYEQYF. The CDR3 region has the DNA TGTGCCATCAGAGGGGGGACAGGGAAAGGGTTTGGTTTATACGAGCAGTACTTC.